This TCR beta chain was found in a study of patients and donors after allogeneic stem cell transplantation (dated by TCRdb to the early 2020s). Libraries were prepared through RT-PCR. Reads for this sample came from a NextSeq 550. TCRdb trimmed the raw reads at Q25, called clones with MiXCR and kept productive beta chains. Each CDR3 protein gets just one entry, which takes the most common genes and DNA from the rows behind it. The table for this sample lists about 25,000 distinct CDR3 sequences; 7.5% to 9% of them were counted only once. The ten largest clones take up less than 50% of the sample. The germline V gene gives CDR1 as SQVTM and CDR2 as ANQGSEA. Spanning cysteine to phenylalanine, the CDR3 consists of 12 amino acids. The retained sequence is limited to the CDR3, 36 bases, with the frame set at the first base. Trimming removed 4 bases from V and 3 bases from J, leaving 9 bases between the germline ends.

This clonotype occurred many times. This clone's antigen is unknown. Per-base qualities were not stored, and no clone one base away is much larger. The sample was blood, either unsorted or a sorted T cell fraction (not recorded which). This receptor chain uses TRBV29-1 and TRBJ1-2; 5 matching bases give a weak D call of TRBD1. This sequence originates from a human donor who was either an allogeneic HSCT recipient or a stem cell or donor lymphocyte infusion donor (not recorded which). It is not recorded whose cells these are; they may come from a transplant donor. The DNA sequence is as follows: TGCAGCGTTGTTGGGGCCGACTATGGCTACACCTTC. Its translation reads: CSVVGADYGYTF.